The 18 T cell receptor beta chains given below trace back to one sample, sequenced in a study of cytotoxic CD8 clonotypes in ibrutinib-treated CLL. Profiled with immunoSEQ multiplex PCR; TCRdb holds only in-frame clones, not every one. The sample comprises 250,000 to 350,000 clones, about 72% of which are singletons, and approximately 5.6% rests with the top ten. The sample in question was PBMCs, obtained at disease progression, from a patient treated with ibrutinib. Every receptor here comes from a human donor with chronic lymphocytic leukemia.

The chain has TRBV29-1 and TRBJ2-7; D is undetermined. V gave up 4 bases and J gave up 7 bases, with 17 bases separating them. CDR1 and CDR2 (germline): SQVTM, ANQGSEA. This CDR3 spans 13 amino acids. The chain's CDR3 is CSVGLPSLREQYF. In nucleotides, the CDR3 is TGCAGCGTTGGGCTTCCGTCACTGAGGGAGCAGTACTTC.

Here the CDR3 reads CASSELVGREQYF. CDR3 DNA sequence: TGTGCCAGCAGTGAATTGGTGGGACGCGAGCAGTACTTC. J is TRBJ2-7 and V is TRBV25-1, with D tentatively TRBD1 or TRBD2 (5 bases each). The germline gives CDR1 MGHDK, CDR2 SYGVNS. V lost 1 base and J lost 6, with 10 bases in between. This CDR3 is built from 13 residues.

This clone was seen more than once but under ten times. This chain connects TRBV4-1 to TRBJ1-1, with 7 bases that match TRBD1. V lost 4 bases to trimming and J lost 1 base; unmatched junction nucleotides: 0. The CDR3 consists of 13 residues. Germline V CDR1 and CDR2: MGHRA, YSYEKL. The CDR3 DNA is TGCGCCAGCAGCCGGGACAGGAACACTGAAGCTTTCTTT. As protein: CASSRDRNTEAFF.

The chain joins TRBV14 to TRBJ2-1; weak D call: TRBD1 (6 bases). V lost 4 bases, J lost 9 bases, and 13 bases lay in between. Germline CDR1 SGHDN, CDR2 FVKESK. This CDR3 has 13 amino acids. CDR3 sequence: CASSPQGRSEQFF. CDR3 DNA: TGTGCCAGCAGCCCACAGGGAAGGAGTGAGCAGTTCTTC.

The gene calls are TRBV7-2 and TRBJ2-3; TRBD2 matches 8 bases. Trimming removed 1 base from V and 0 bases from J; junction bases left unmatched: 3. Germline values: CDR1 SGHTA, CDR2 FQGNSA. The CDR3 is 16 amino acids. The CDR3 protein is CASSLGRGGSTDTQYF. CDR3 nucleotide sequence: TGTGCCAGCAGCTTAGGTCGGGGGGGTAGCACAGATACGCAGTATTTT.

This clone came up once. The chain recombines TRBV9 with TRBJ2-5, with TRBD1 matching over 10 bases. CDR1 is SGDLS, CDR2 YYNGEE, per germline. V lost 4 bases and J lost 5; bases outside the gene matches: 11. This CDR3 comprises 16 residues. CDR3 coding DNA: TGTGCCAGCAGCCCCGAGGGACAGGGGTTTAGGGAGACCCAGTACTTC. The encoded protein is CASSPEGQGFRETQYF. Full variable domain (missing parts from reference TRBV9 and TRBJ2-5): DSGVTQTPKHLITATGQRVTLRCSPRSGDLSVYWYQQSLDQGLQFLIQYYNGEERAKGNILERFSAQQFPDLHSELNLSSLELGDSALYFCASSPEGQGFRETQYFGPGTRLLVL.

This clone was detected once. The chain has TRBV9 and TRBJ2-7; perhaps D is TRBD1 or TRBD2 (6 bases each). The CDR3 covers 13 residues. Germline V gives CDR1 SGDLS, CDR2 YYNGEE. Trimming took off 4 bases at V and 3 bases at J, with 11 bases between the two ends. The CDR3 reads CASSQGGLYEQYF. The CDR3 DNA is TGTGCCAGCAGCCAAGGGGGGCTCTACGAGCAGTACTTC.

The J gene is TRBJ2-7, the V gene TRBV6-5; 8 bases are shared with TRBD1. V shed 6 bases, J shed 3 bases, and the junction held 4 bases outside the gene matches. The CDR3 is made up of 13 amino acids. Germline assignment: CDR1 MNHEY and CDR2 SVGAGI. CDR3 protein: CASRRDRGYEQYF. CDR3 sequence (DNA): TGTGCCAGCAGGCGCGACAGGGGCTACGAGCAGTACTTC.

The V call is TRBV15, the J call TRBJ2-2, with D tentatively TRBD2 (5 bases). Trimming left V 1 base short and J 4 bases short, with 10 bases between. This CDR3 spans 15 amino acids. Looked up from germline, CDR1 is LNHNV and CDR2 is YYDKDF (reference sequence). CDR3 sequence reads: CATSRATRSTGELFF. CDR3 sequence (DNA): TGTGCCACCAGCAGAGCAACTAGAAGCACCGGGGAGCTGTTTTTT.

The chain uses TRBV5-1 and TRBJ2-7; D uncertain. The germline CDR1 and CDR2 sequences are SGHRS and YFSETQ. Trimming removed 1 base at V and 2 bases at J, with 4 bases between. This CDR3 spans 12 amino acids. This CDR3 reads CASSLPTYEQYF. The CDR3 bases are TGCGCCAGCAGCTTGCCCACCTACGAGCAGTACTTC.

This clone was recorded a few times. The V and J genes are TRBV10-3 and TRBJ2-1; the D call may be TRBD1 or TRBD2 (5 bases each). Germline V CDR1 and CDR2: ENHRY, SYGVKD. Between the trimmed V and J ends, which lost 7 bases and 6 bases, there was a span of 13 bases. The CDR3 is 13 residues long. The CDR3 DNA reads TGTGCCATCACCGGGGACCACTTCAATGAGCAGTTCTTC. It codes for CAITGDHFNEQFF.

The chain carries TRBV7-9 and TRBJ2-1, with D maybe TRBD1 (5 bases). Trimming cost V 1 base and J 7 bases, with 5 bases left between them. The CDR3 contains 12 residues. Germline CDR1 SEHNR, CDR2 FQNEAQ (reference sequence). This CDR3 is CASSLGQNEQFF. The CDR3 DNA follows: TGTGCCAGCAGCTTAGGACAGAATGAGCAGTTCTTC.

The CDR3 here is CASSGSGGGPHLGTQYF. Here the CDR3 DNA reads TGTGCCAGCAGCGGCTCGGGGGGCGGGCCCCACCTGGGGACCCAGTACTTC. This chain uses TRBV9 with TRBJ2-5; possibly TRBD2 for D (7 bases). V was cut by 3 bases and J by 7 bases, with 25 bases left in between. This CDR3 has 17 amino acids. Looked up from germline, CDR1 is SGDLS and CDR2 is YYNGEE.

This clone occurred a few times. The chain recombines TRBV19 with TRBJ1-2; TRBD1 agrees at 9 bases. Per the germline V gene, CDR1 is LNHDA and CDR2 is SQIVND (reference sequence). Trimming removed 4 bases from V and 5 bases from J; junction bases left unmatched: 11. The CDR3 is 16 residues long. Written as DNA, the CDR3 is TGTGCCAGTAGTAAGACCCCGACAGGGGGAGCATATGGCTACACCTTC. This encodes CASSKTPTGGAYGYTF.

This chain joins TRBV7-6 and TRBJ2-5, with 7 nucleotides matching TRBD2. The CDR3 totals 15 residues. V dropped 1 base and J dropped 4; count of bases not matched to a gene: 6. CDR1 is SGHVS, CDR2 FNYEAQ, per germline. The CDR3 DNA reads TGTGCCAGCAGCTTAGTACTAGCGTTCGCAGAGACCCAGTACTTC. Its protein is CASSLVLAFAETQYF.

The rearrangement joins TRBV7-9 to TRBJ2-3; no reliable D call. The ends were cut back, 1 base at V and 5 bases at J, with 4 bases in the middle. The germline V gene has CDR1 SEHNR and CDR2 FQNEAQ (reference sequence). This CDR3 has 12 residues. The CDR3 DNA sequence: TGTGCCAGCAGCTTAGTCGGAGATACGCAGTATTTT. Translation: CASSLVGDTQYF.

The chain recombines TRBV4-1 with TRBJ1-2, with a weak D call TRBD1 (6 bases). Per germline, CDR1 MGHRA and CDR2 YSYEKL. V was trimmed by 4 bases and J by 6 bases, leaving 18 bases between them. CDR3 length equals 15 residues. The CDR3 is CASSPSPGGRDGYTF. The CDR3 DNA is TGCGCCAGCAGCCCCTCGCCCGGGGGGCGGGATGGCTACACCTTC.

This rearrangement joins TRBV2 to TRBJ1-2; D possibly corresponds to TRBD1 (6 bases). Trimming stripped 3 bases from V and 4 bases from J, with 9 bases between. The CDR3 is made up of 13 amino acids. Germline loops: CDR1 SNHLY, CDR2 FYNNEI. The chain's CDR3 is CASSELDSYGYTF. The DNA of the CDR3 is TGTGCCAGCAGTGAGTTGGACAGCTATGGCTACACCTTC.